The 17 T cell receptor beta chains in this list originate from one sample, sequenced in a study of technical replicates of blood from a few donors. Method: immunoSEQ multiplex PCR; TCRdb's copy keeps in-frame clones and lacks some. Of about 70,000 clones listed, approximately 96% are singletons. The sequenced material came from T cells isolated from PBMCs. The receptors stem from a human donor in good health.

The rearrangement uses TRBV5-1 and TRBJ2-3, with 11 bases fitting TRBD2. The V segment lost 4 bases and the J segment 3 bases; nucleotides outside the gene matches: 4. The CDR3 extends over 15 amino acids. Per the germline V gene, CDR1 is SGHRS and CDR2 is YFSETQ. This CDR3 reads CASSGRLAGTDTQYF. CDR3 DNA: TGCGCCAGCAGCGGGAGACTAGCGGGAACAGATACGCAGTATTTT.

The chain carries TRBV5-1 and TRBJ2-3; 8 nucleotides line up with TRBD2. Germline CDR1 SGHRS, CDR2 YFSETQ. This CDR3 comprises 15 residues. Losses at the gene ends were 3 bases for V and 0 bases for J; bases not matched to a gene: 3. The CDR3 reads CASSSSGLSTDTQYF. As DNA, the CDR3 is TGCGCCAGCAGCTCTAGCGGGCTTAGCACAGATACGCAGTATTTT.

The chain joins TRBV9 to TRBJ2-6, with no clear D. V gave up 7 bases and J gave up 3 bases, with 8 bases separating them. The CDR3 is 13 residues long. Germline CDR1 SGDLS, CDR2 YYNGEE. The chain's CDR3 is CASSGYGANVLTF. For the CDR3, the DNA is TGTGCCAGCTCCGGGTATGGGGCCAACGTCCTGACTTTC.

The chain links TRBV29-1 to TRBJ1-2; no clear D. CDR3 length: 14 amino acids. Germline V gene lookup returns CDR1 SQVTM and CDR2 ANQGSEA. Trimming removed 3 bases at V and 4 bases at J, with 15 bases between. CDR3 region: CSVDWQDKSYGYTF. The CDR3 DNA sequence: TGCAGCGTTGACTGGCAGGATAAAAGCTATGGCTACACCTTC.

The chain employs TRBV25-1 and TRBJ2-1; 9 bases agree with TRBD2. CDR3 size: 14 residues. The trim removed 8 bases at V and 5 bases at J, leaving 7 bases unmatched. Germline V gives CDR1 MGHDK, CDR2 SYGVNS. CDR3 in amino acids: CASETLAGHNEQFF. The CDR3 nucleotides are TGTGCCAGCGAGACACTAGCGGGCCACAATGAGCAGTTCTTC.

The chain couples TRBV4-3 to TRBJ2-1, with 14 bases that match TRBD2. Per germline, CDR1 LGHNA and CDR2 YSLEER. This CDR3 is 16 amino acids long. The J segment lost 6 bases and the V segment lost 0 bases, leaving 1 base of the junction unmatched. Here the CDR3 DNA reads TGCGCCAGCAGCCAAGATGGGACTAGCGGGGGCAATGAGCAGTTCTTC. Its translation is CASSQDGTSGGNEQFF.

This chain links TRBV19 with TRBJ2-1, with a tentative D call TRBD1 (6 bases). V was clipped by 7 bases and J by 3 bases, with 10 bases between them. The CDR3 is 13 amino acids. Germline V gene sequence: CDR1 LNHDA, CDR2 SQIVND (reference sequence). The CDR3 DNA reads as TGTGCCAGTAATGACAGGTACTACAATGAGCAGTTCTTC. It codes for CASNDRYYNEQFF. The variable domain in full, completed from reference TRBV19 and TRBJ2-1, reads DGGITQSPKYLFRKEGQNVTLSCEQNLNHDAMYWYRQDPGQGLRLIYYSQIVNDFQKGDIAEGYSVSREKKESFPLTVTSAQKNPTAFYLCASNDRYYNEQFFGPGTRLTVL.

The chain uses TRBV5-1 and TRBJ1-1, with D tentatively TRBD1 (6 bases). Germline lookup yields CDR1 SGHRS and CDR2 YFSETQ. This CDR3 has 16 residues. Trimming took off 0 bases at V and 5 bases at J, with 17 bases between the two ends. The CDR3 here is CASSLAGGPIQTEAFF. CDR3 nucleotide sequence: TGCGCCAGCAGCTTGGCGGGGGGGCCTATACAGACTGAAGCTTTCTTT.

The chain employs TRBV19 and TRBJ1-1, with D perhaps TRBD1 (5 bases). Trimming left V 3 bases short and J 5 bases short, with 16 bases between. The germline V gene has CDR1 LNHDA and CDR2 SQIVND (reference sequence). The CDR3 extends over 15 amino acids. CDR3 protein: CASSISPQGWTEAFF. The CDR3 coding sequence is TGTGCCAGTAGTATCTCCCCCCAGGGTTGGACTGAAGCTTTCTTT.

V and J are TRBV4-1 and TRBJ2-7, with 9 bases aligning to TRBD2. The V gene end was trimmed by 4 bases and the J gene end by 6 bases; junction bases not matched to a gene: 7. The CDR3 consists of 14 residues. Looked up from germline, CDR1 is MGHRA and CDR2 is YSYEKL. In nucleotides, the CDR3 is TGCGCCAGCAGCCCCCCCGCGGGAGGGCTCGAGCAGTACTTC. Translation: CASSPPAGGLEQYF.

This chain uses TRBV7-8 with TRBJ2-7, with D maybe TRBD1 (6 bases). The CDR3 contains 15 residues. V was shortened by 5 bases and J by 0 bases, with 14 bases between the two germline ends. Germline V gives CDR1 SGHVS, CDR2 FQNEAQ. The CDR3 protein is CASSAAGADSYEQYF. For the CDR3, the DNA is TGTGCCAGCAGCGCGGCAGGGGCGGACTCCTACGAGCAGTACTTC.

This chain's CDR3 is CASSQWTGSNTGELFF. The CDR3 nucleotides read TGTGCCAGCAGCCAGTGGACAGGCTCGAACACCGGGGAGCTGTTTTTT. The chain has TRBV14 and TRBJ2-2, with 7 bases identical to TRBD1. V lost 3 bases, J lost 0 bases, and 4 bases stayed unmatched. This CDR3 is built from 16 residues. Germline-derived CDR1 and CDR2 are SGHDN and FVKESK.

The CDR3 region is CASSQGVNTEAFF. DNA of the CDR3: TGTGCCAGTAGCCAGGGTGTCAACACTGAAGCTTTCTTT. This sequence joins TRBV19 and TRBJ1-1; D is possibly TRBD1 (5 bases). The V end was cut by 6 bases, the J end by 2 bases, with 10 bases between. Germline lookup yields CDR1 LNHDA and CDR2 SQIVND (reference sequence). The CDR3 loop spans 13 amino acids.

The rearrangement joins TRBV6-5 to TRBJ1-1; D is ambiguous. The CDR3 covers 16 residues. CDR1 MNHEY and CDR2 SVGAGI come from the germline V gene. V was pared by 4 bases and J by 0 bases, with 15 bases between. As DNA, the CDR3 is TGTGCCAGCAGTTCCAGCGACTTCGGGATGAACACTGAAGCTTTCTTT. This sequence encodes CASSSSDFGMNTEAFF.

The chain recombines TRBV7-9 with TRBJ1-2; tentatively, D is TRBD1 (6 bases). Germline V gene lookup returns CDR1 SEHNR and CDR2 FQNEAQ (reference sequence). The CDR3 has 12 residues. The germline V and J ends were trimmed by 5 bases and 8 bases, with 12 bases remaining between them. The CDR3, as DNA: TGTGCCAGCAGCAGCCCAGGGGAAGGCTACACCTTC. Translated: CASSSPGEGYTF.

This chain links TRBV5-1 with TRBJ1-1, with TRBD1 as a possible D gene (5 bases). This CDR3 has 14 amino acids. Germline V gives CDR1 SGHRS, CDR2 YFSETQ. The V gene lost 6 bases and the J gene lost 2 bases, with 14 bases spanning the gap. The CDR3 loop reads CASTPRQSNTEAFF. The CDR3 coding sequence is TGCGCCAGCACCCCCCGACAGTCTAACACTGAAGCTTTCTTT.

This sequence joins TRBV11-3 and TRBJ2-7; 10 nucleotides match TRBD1. The V segment lost 2 bases and the J segment 6 bases; nucleotides outside the gene matches: 10. The CDR3 is 16 residues long. CDR1 is SGHNT, CDR2 YENEEA, per germline. This chain's CDR3 is CASSLLTGTGVGEQYF. The CDR3 DNA follows: TGTGCCAGCAGCTTACTCACCGGGACAGGGGTAGGCGAGCAGTACTTC.